The T cell receptor (beta chain) under discussion was sequenced for a study of blood T cell repertoires in COVID-19. The wider study: Samples taken during acute and convalescent COVID-19 were collected in the United States, Italy and Spain. In each case, the material was cDNA or gDNA derived from T cells, B-cell-depleted T cells, or PBMCs.

Germline V CDR1 and CDR2: SGHNT, YYREEE (reference sequence). V shed 0 bases and J shed 4 bases, with 14 bases lying between them. The CDR3 length is 16 residues. The study assigned cohorts using participant-reported clinical history. As processed by the authors: Amplified reference gene primers provided the basis for estimating nucleated cell counts. Profiled with immunoSEQ multiplex PCR; TCRdb holds only in-frame clones, not every one. V and J calls plus clone size are reproduced from that table; the DNA served to infer D and trimming. The sample consists of 200,000 to 300,000 clones, 88% of them appearing once.

This clonotype was obtained from a woman aged 40 to 55 with acute COVID-19. The chain has TRBV5-4 and TRBJ2-1; a possible D gene is TRBD2 (6 bases). The source material was PBMCs or T cells enriched from blood (not recorded which). The CDR3 sequence is CASSLAGGTPYNEQFF. As DNA, the CDR3 is TGTGCCAGCAGCTTGGCAGGCGGGACGCCTTACAATGAGCAGTTCTTC.